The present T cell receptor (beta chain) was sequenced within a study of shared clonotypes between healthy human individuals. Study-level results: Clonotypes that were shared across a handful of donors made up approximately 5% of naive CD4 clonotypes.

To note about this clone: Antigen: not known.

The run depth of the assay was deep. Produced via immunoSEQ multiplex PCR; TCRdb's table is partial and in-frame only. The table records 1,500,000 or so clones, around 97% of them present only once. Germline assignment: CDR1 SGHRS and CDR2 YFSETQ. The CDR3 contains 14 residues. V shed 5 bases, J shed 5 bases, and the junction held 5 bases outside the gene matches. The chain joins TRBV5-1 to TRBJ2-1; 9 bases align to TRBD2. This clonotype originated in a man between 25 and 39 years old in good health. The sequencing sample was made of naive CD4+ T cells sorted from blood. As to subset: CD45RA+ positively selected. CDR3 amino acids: CASRPTSGHNEQFF. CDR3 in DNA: TGCGCCAGCAGACCGACTAGCGGTCACAATGAGCAGTTCTTC.